The next 30 T cell receptor beta chains were all read from a single sample in a study of shared clonotypes between healthy human individuals. Sequenced by immunoSEQ multiplex PCR; TCRdb stores in-frame clones only, minus some. Here the sample spans over a million clones, 97% to 99% being singletons. Sequencing used naive CD4+ T cells sorted from blood. Subset described: CD45RA+ positively selected. These receptors were obtained from a young man in good health.

This clone was found once. This chain connects TRBV6-5 to TRBJ2-1; 9 positions agree with TRBD2. Germline V gene lookup returns CDR1 MNHEY and CDR2 SVGAGI. The CDR3 loop spans 15 amino acids. Trimming at V came to 7 bases and at J to 4 bases, leaving 8 bases not matched to a gene. CDR3 sequence: CASTSPSGTYNEQFF. The CDR3 coding sequence is TGTGCCAGCACGTCACCTAGCGGGACGTACAATGAGCAGTTCTTC.

The V gene is TRBV4-3, the J gene TRBJ1-1; weak D call: TRBD1 (6 bases). V lost 0 bases, J lost 4 bases, and 9 bases lay in between. Germline CDR1 and CDR2: LGHNA and YSLEER. This CDR3 spans 14 amino acids. The CDR3 reads CASSQDTGATEAFF. The CDR3 region has the DNA TGCGCCAGCAGCCAAGATACGGGGGCCACTGAAGCTTTCTTT.

The rearrangement uses TRBV7-6 and TRBJ2-7; D gene unclear. The germline CDR1 and CDR2 sequences are SGHVS and FNYEAQ. The CDR3 has 16 amino acids. V lost 2 bases to trimming and J lost 5 bases, with 19 bases between them. The CDR3 region is CASSLTGPRKLNEQYF. CDR3 sequence (DNA): TGTGCCAGCAGCTTAACTGGGCCGAGGAAGTTGAACGAGCAGTACTTC.

Comment on this clone: This CDR3 is also generated by other DNA sequences in the sample. The rearrangement links TRBV27 to TRBJ2-3; TRBD2 is a possible D gene (5 bases). Germline V CDR1 and CDR2: MNHEY, SMNVEV (reference sequence). The CDR3 is 14 amino acids. V lost 3 bases to trimming and J lost 1 base, with 8 bases between them. This CDR3 is CASSFTGGTDTQYF. The CDR3 DNA sequence: TGTGCCAGCAGTTTTACCGGGGGCACAGATACGCAGTATTTT.

This rearrangement joins TRBV11-2 to TRBJ1-2, with 7 positions matching TRBD1. V lost 7 bases to trimming and J lost 4 bases; unmatched junction nucleotides: 9. The CDR3 runs 14 residues. CDR1 SGHAT and CDR2 FQNNGV come from the germline V gene. CDR3 in DNA: TGTGCCAGCACACAGAACAGGGGTCCCTATGGCTACACCTTC. As protein: CASTQNRGPYGYTF.

The chain uses TRBV11-3 and TRBJ2-3; TRBD1 agrees at 8 bases. Germline CDR1 SGHNT, CDR2 YENEEA. This CDR3 contains 14 residues. Trimming at V came to 8 bases and at J to 0 bases, leaving 4 bases not matched to a gene. CDR3 sequence reads: CASGHRGSTDTQYF. CDR3 DNA sequence: TGTGCCAGCGGACACAGGGGGAGCACAGATACGCAGTATTTT.

The V and J genes are TRBV5-5 and TRBJ2-3, with D unclear. The germline CDR1 and CDR2 sequences are SGHKS and YYEKEE (reference sequence). This CDR3 comprises 15 residues. The germline V and J ends were trimmed by 3 bases and 1 base, with 12 bases remaining between them. CDR3 sequence (DNA): TGTGCCAGCAGCTCCGGATACGGGCGCACAGATACGCAGTATTTT. Translated, it gives CASSSGYGRTDTQYF.

V and J are TRBV6-1 and TRBJ1-3; possible D gene TRBD1, 5 bases. The V and J ends lost 2 bases and 3 bases respectively, with 11 bases between them. The CDR3 has 15 amino acids. The germline V gene encodes CDR1 MNHNS and CDR2 SASEGT. The DNA for the CDR3 is TGTGCCAGCAGTGAACTCGGGACTGGTGGAAACACCATATATTTT. Protein sequence: CASSELGTGGNTIYF.

V is TRBV12-2 and J is TRBJ2-7; TRBD2, as called in the table, went unchecked against the DNA. TRBV12-2 is flagged as a pseudogene. The CDR3 extends over 18 amino acids. The CDR3 DNA is TGTGCAAGTCGCTTTAGTATACCCTCGAAGTTAGACTCCTACGAGCAGTACTTC. It is translated as CASRFSIPSKLDSYEQYF.

The chain carries TRBV7-2 and TRBJ2-1, with unresolved D. This CDR3 is built from 12 residues. Germline V CDR1 and CDR2: SGHTA, FQGNSA. V lost 2 bases and J lost 10, with 9 bases in between. CDR3 sequence (DNA): TGTGCCAGCAGCTTATATTATGGCGAGCAGTTCTTC. Its protein is CASSLYYGEQFF.

The chain has TRBV28 and TRBJ2-5; D is uncertain. V lost 2 bases and J 9 bases, leaving 13 bases between the germline ends. Germline loops: CDR1 MDHEN, CDR2 SYDVKM. The CDR3 is 13 amino acids. The CDR3 is CASSLDNGRAQYF. For the CDR3, the DNA is TGTGCCAGCAGTTTAGACAATGGGCGAGCCCAGTACTTC.

The chain uses TRBV9 and TRBJ1-1; D not resolved. V gave up 0 bases and J gave up 1 base, with 13 bases separating them. CDR3 length: 16 amino acids. Germline V gene lookup returns CDR1 SGDLS and CDR2 YYNGEE. The CDR3 region is CASSVGATPENTEAFF. For the CDR3, the DNA is TGTGCCAGCAGCGTAGGAGCCACGCCCGAGAACACTGAAGCTTTCTTT.

This chain links TRBV28 with TRBJ2-1; 10 bases agree with TRBD1. The germline CDR1 and CDR2 sequences are MDHEN and SYDVKM. V lost 7 bases and J lost 8; bases outside the gene matches: 14. The CDR3 length is 16 residues. The CDR3 DNA sequence: TGTGCCAGCACCCCTTTGGCGACAGGGGGCGGCGATGAGCAGTTCTTC. It is translated as CASTPLATGGGDEQFF.

The CDR3 DNA reads TGCGCCAGCAGCGGACGAGGAGGGGGCTTGCACACTGAAGCTTTCTTT. It specifies CASSGRGGGLHTEAFF. This chain uses TRBV5-1 with TRBJ1-1; 7 nucleotides agree with TRBD1. CDR1 and CDR2 from the germline V gene are SGHRS and YFSETQ. This CDR3 contains 16 residues. The J segment lost 3 bases and the V segment lost 4 bases, leaving 12 bases of the junction unmatched.

The V and J genes are TRBV11-3 and TRBJ2-1; 14 nucleotides agree with TRBD2. This CDR3 contains 15 residues. After removal of 5 bases from V and 9 bases from J, the junction contained 6 bases not matched to a gene. Germline lookup yields CDR1 SGHNT and CDR2 YENEEA. CDR3: CASSEGLAGVSEQFF. In nucleotides, the CDR3 is TGTGCCAGCAGCGAGGGACTAGCGGGAGTTTCTGAGCAGTTCTTC.

The chain recombines TRBV27 with TRBJ2-7; 7 positions match TRBD1. Trimming at V came to 1 base and at J to 6 bases, leaving 6 bases not matched to a gene. Germline lookup yields CDR1 MNHEY and CDR2 SMNVEV (reference sequence). The CDR3 runs 14 residues. The CDR3 loop reads CASSLFTGAGEQYF. The CDR3 coding sequence is TGTGCCAGCAGTTTATTTACAGGGGCAGGCGAGCAGTACTTC.

V and J are TRBV2 and TRBJ2-7; D may match TRBD1 or TRBD2 (5 bases each). There are 16 residues in the CDR3. V shed 7 bases and J shed 4 bases, with 23 bases lying between them. The germline CDR1 and CDR2 sequences are SNHLY and FYNNEI. CDR3 DNA: TGTGCCAGCACCCTCCAGGGTAGACTGGGAGCTTACGAGCAGTACTTC. Translating gives CASTLQGRLGAYEQYF.

The chain carries TRBV10-3 and TRBJ2-5, with 7 bases matching TRBD2. Germline V CDR1 and CDR2: ENHRY, SYGVKD. The CDR3 is 14 amino acids. V shed 10 bases and J 4 bases; nucleotides not matched to a gene: 12. CDR3 loop: CATGGGRAPETQYF. DNA of the CDR3: TGTGCCACGGGGGGAGGGAGGGCCCCAGAGACCCAGTACTTC.

The genes are TRBV6-6 and TRBJ2-7, with a possible D match to TRBD1 (5 bases). There are 12 residues in the CDR3. Germline assignment: CDR1 MNHNY and CDR2 SVGAGI (reference sequence). Trimming cost V 7 bases and J 3 bases, with 10 bases left between them. The CDR3 is CASIDSNYEQYF. The CDR3 bases are TGTGCCAGCATAGACAGTAACTACGAGCAGTACTTC.

V usage is TRBV9 and J usage is TRBJ2-5; 13 positions match TRBD2. Trimming removed 3 bases from V and 5 bases from J; junction bases left unmatched: 10. CDR3 length: 17 amino acids. Germline lookup yields CDR1 SGDLS and CDR2 YYNGEE. In nucleotides, the CDR3 is TGTGCCAGCAGCGCCTCACTAGCGGGAGGGCCTCGGGAGACCCAGTACTTC. Protein sequence: CASSASLAGGPRETQYF.

The chain recombines TRBV19 with TRBJ1-2, with 8 bases lining up with TRBD1. The CDR3 is made up of 16 amino acids. J gave up 4 bases and V 3 bases, and 10 bases lay outside the gene matches. CDR1 and CDR2 (germline): LNHDA, SQIVND (reference sequence). In DNA, the CDR3 is TGTGCCAGTAGTATTGCAGGGGGCCCAAGCGGCTATGGCTACACCTTC. This encodes CASSIAGGPSGYGYTF.

The chain is built from TRBV11-2 and TRBJ2-3, with D possibly being TRBD2 (6 bases). CDR1 is SGHAT, CDR2 FQNNGV, per germline. The CDR3 covers 14 residues. Trimming stripped 6 bases from V and 3 bases from J, with 13 bases between. Here the CDR3 DNA reads TGTGCCAGCAGGTTACTAGCCTCAACAGATACGCAGTATTTT. Protein product: CASRLLASTDTQYF.

The V and J genes are TRBV11-2 and TRBJ1-1, with D possibly matching TRBD1 (5 bases). The CDR3 loop spans 13 amino acids. V lost 5 bases, J lost 3 bases, and 10 bases lay in between. Germline CDR1 reads SGHAT; CDR2 reads FQNNGV. For the CDR3, the DNA is TGTGCCAGCAGCACCCGACAGCACACTGAAGCTTTCTTT. Residues: CASSTRQHTEAFF.

The chain employs TRBV18 and TRBJ2-3, with TRBD1 as a possible D gene (6 bases). This CDR3 has 14 residues. Looked up from germline, CDR1 is KGHSH and CDR2 is LQKENI. V was pared by 3 bases and J by 5 bases, with 12 bases between. The CDR3 nucleotides are TGTGCCAGCTCACCCCGAGGGGGTGTAGATACGCAGTATTTT. Translation: CASSPRGGVDTQYF. The whole variable domain, remainder taken from reference TRBV18 and TRBJ2-3, is NAGVMQNPRHLVRRRGQEARLRCSPMKGHSHVYWYRQLPEEGLKFMVYLQKENIIDESGMPKERFSAEFPKEGPSILRIQQVVRGDSAAYFCASSPRGGVDTQYFGPGTRLTVL.

V usage is TRBV5-4 and J usage is TRBJ2-2, with 7 nucleotides matching TRBD2. Trimming removed 4 bases from V and 6 bases from J; junction bases left unmatched: 12. Germline V gene lookup returns CDR1 SGHNT and CDR2 YYREEE (reference sequence). This CDR3 contains 16 residues. In DNA form, the CDR3 reads TGTGCCAGCAGCAACCTAGGCGGGACTAAGGCCGGGGAGCTGTTTTTT. Encoded protein: CASSNLGGTKAGELFF.

This sequence joins TRBV15 and TRBJ2-1, with 10 bases lining up with TRBD2. CDR1 is LNHNV, CDR2 YYDKDF, per germline (reference sequence). After removal of 6 bases from V and 7 bases from J, the junction contained 9 bases not matched to a gene. This CDR3 is 15 amino acids long. DNA of the CDR3: TGTGCCACCAGGGGTAGCGGGAGGACGGAAAATGAGCAGTTCTTC. Translation: CATRGSGRTENEQFF.

V is TRBV6-5 and J is TRBJ1-4; D might be TRBD1 (5 bases). Trimming shortened V by 6 bases and J by 3 bases, and 11 bases separated the two germline ends. CDR1 is MNHEY and CDR2 is SVGAGI in the germline V gene. There are 14 residues in the CDR3. CDR3 DNA sequence: TGTGCCAGCAGGCCGGGACTGGCTAATGAAAAACTGTTTTTT. Translation gives CASRPGLANEKLFF.

This chain uses TRBV19 with TRBJ1-1, with 8 bases matching TRBD1. Unmatched junction bases numbered 5, after V lost 2 bases and J lost 6 bases. The germline V gene has CDR1 LNHDA and CDR2 SQIVND (reference sequence). The CDR3 contains 14 residues. The CDR3 DNA sequence: TGTGCCAGTAGTATACAGGGGGCTGGCGCTGAAGCTTTCTTT. Translation: CASSIQGAGAEAFF.

This chain connects TRBV27 to TRBJ1-4; no reliable D call. Between the trimmed V and J ends, which lost 4 bases and 7 bases, there was a span of 16 bases. The CDR3 totals 15 residues. Germline V gene sequence: CDR1 MNHEY, CDR2 SMNVEV (reference sequence). CDR3 in amino acids: CASSYFRGPSEKLFF. For the CDR3, the DNA is TGTGCCAGCAGTTATTTTCGAGGGCCGTCTGAAAAACTGTTTTTT. The complete variable domain, with remaining parts taken from reference TRBV27 and TRBJ1-4, reads EAQVTQNPRYLITVTGKKLTVTCSQNMNHEYMSWYRQDPGLGLRQIYYSMNVEVTDKGDVPEGYKVSRKEKRNFPLILESPSPNQTSLYFCASSYFRGPSEKLFFGSGTQLSVL.

The genes are TRBV5-4 and TRBJ2-1, with a weak D call TRBD1 (5 bases). The CDR3 runs 12 residues. V was shortened by 2 bases and J by 15 bases, with 15 bases between the two germline ends. Germline V CDR1 and CDR2: SGHNT, YYREEE (reference sequence). The CDR3 region is CASSLRTRNPFF. CDR3 bases: TGTGCCAGCAGCTTAAGGACACGGAATCCGTTCTTC.